Included here is one TCR beta chain sequence, with context. Its antigen is currently unknown. Running of the v3.0 immunoSEQ assay took place at survey level. Sequenced by immunoSEQ multiplex PCR; TCRdb stores in-frame clones only, minus some. The sample has about 33,000 clones; approximately 96% are singletons. The CDR3 extends over 19 amino acids. J was trimmed by 0 bases and V by 0 bases; bases with no gene match: 8. Germline V gives CDR1 LGHNA, CDR2 YSLEER. This entry belongs to a study of long-term antiretroviral therapy in people with HIV. Background on the study: It was about a decade before the 2015 immediate-ART recommendation that the earliest samples were taken. Study conclusions and caveats: The ART regimens used between the mid-2000s and the late 2010s may be less effective than current ones. Missing from the dataset were any data on ART adherence, viral resistance or therapy changes.

The TCR sequence derives from a man aged 30-40 years with HIV. This sample comprised unsorted PBMCs, obtained approximately 6.6 years after starting antiretroviral therapy. The chain combines TRBV4-3 with TRBJ2-3; 11 positions agree with TRBD2. CDR3 loop: CASSQDRSSGRRSTDTQYF. Written as DNA, the CDR3 is TGCGCCAGCAGCCAAGATCGATCTAGCGGGAGGCGTAGCACAGATACGCAGTATTTT.